This T cell receptor (beta chain) was sequenced in a study of blood T cell repertoires in COVID-19 (TCRdb year 2020). About the investigation overall: Samples covering the acute and convalescent phases of COVID-19 were provided by collaborators in the United States, Italy and Spain. A freely available public database, intended as a resource for researchers studying the immune response to SARS-CoV-2, is where the repertoires were released. The prospective study material was composed of cDNA or gDNA derived from T cells, B-cell-depleted T cells, or PBMCs. Samples were obtained from the ongoing ImmuneRACE study (first 160 participants) and from 1,254 subjects provided by 6 global collaborators. Deeply sampled blood TCRbeta repertoires from subjects exposed to, actively infected with, or recovered from COVID-19 were included in the dataset. HLA class I and class II types, where available, came from metadata supplied by the sample provider rather than from assay-based typing. A de-identified subject ID, COVID-19 status, age in years and sex were almost always included in the sample metadata. Here is what the overall study found, with its caveats: The amount of clinical and demographic metadata varied by source and participant and was provided uncurated.

The immunoSEQ Assay, a bias-controlled multiplex PCR, was used to amplify TCRbeta CDR3 regions from genomic DNA. Processing in the source paper ran as follows. Nucleated cell counts per sample were estimated from amplification of reference gene primers within the assay. To quantify the absolute abundance of each unique TCRbeta CDR3 rearrangement, sequence reads were collapsed and filtered. For each sample, productive Simpson clonality was calculated as the square root of Simpson's diversity index over productive rearrangements. The table was pulled from immuneACCESS by TCRdb, which kept in-frame rearrangements only. Such tables lose some clones; where checked, under half of the loss comes from unresolved V genes, and the rest has no known cause. That table furnishes V, J and clone size, whereas the DNA furnished D and trimming. The sample yields roughly 450,000 clones; 90% were counted once. Of the sample, 0.6% is held by the ten largest clones.

Participants in the prospective study were aged roughly 18 to 89 years, lived in about two dozen United States geographic areas, and enrolled through a virtual design. In the prospective study, participants were assigned to cohorts based on the clinical history participants reported in a screening survey and a study questionnaire. Recovered participants in ImmuneRACE Cohort 3 were defined by two consecutive negative NP/OP PCR tests, clearance by a healthcare professional, or resolution of symptoms. Mobile phlebotomists in the prospective study collected whole blood, serum and a nasopharyngeal or oropharyngeal swab from every participant. Prospective study participants could optionally give additional blood draws and questionnaires over a roughly 2-month period. Prospective study blood samples were shipped either frozen or at room temperature before DNA extraction. There are 13 amino acids in the CDR3, from cysteine to phenylalanine inclusive. Only the CDR3 region is kept as DNA, spanning 39 bases read in frame from base 1. CDR1 ENHRY and CDR2 SYGVKD were looked up in the germline V gene. The junction shows trimming of 6 bases on V and 6 bases on J, plus 15 bases between the germline ends.

Note on this clone: It lacks a known antigen. Base qualities are not provided; no much larger clone lies one nucleotide away.

The sample was PBMCs or T cells enriched from blood (not recorded which). This receptor was taken from a man aged 18 to 30 who had recovered from COVID-19. This chain is built from TRBV10-3 and TRBJ2-7; tentative D gene TRBD1, with 6 bases matching. The bases read TGTGCCATCAGCTCCACAGGGTCGGGCGAGCAGTACTTC. Translated, this is CAISSTGSGEQYF.